One sample yielded the 23 T cell receptor beta chains listed below, sequenced in a study of OX40 agonist ivuxolimab in advanced cancers. Sequenced by immunoSEQ multiplex PCR; TCRdb stores in-frame clones only, minus some. Of 60,000 to 80,000 clones listed, approximately 85% are singletons. The material was CD4+ or CD8+ T cells sorted from blood, obtained in a trial of the OX40 agonist ivuxolimab. These receptor sequences come from an adult with an advanced solid tumor such as melanoma, head and neck, liver or kidney cancer.

The chain carries TRBV19 and TRBJ1-2; a weak D match, TRBD1 (5 bases). Trimming took 3 bases from V and 0 from J, leaving 14 bases between them. The CDR3 length is 16 residues. Germline CDR1 reads LNHDA; CDR2 reads SQIVND (reference sequence). The CDR3 sequence: CASSIFSDTANYGYTF. DNA of the CDR3: TGTGCCAGTAGTATTTTTTCGGACACAGCTAACTATGGCTACACCTTC.

The J gene is TRBJ2-5, the V gene TRBV4-2; TRBD1 agrees at 8 bases. This CDR3 region has 14 residues. Germline-derived CDR1 and CDR2 are LGHNA and YNFKEQ. Losses at the gene ends were 5 bases for V and 2 bases for J; bases not matched to a gene: 4. The CDR3 region has the DNA TGTGCCAGCAGCTACGGGACAGGACAAGAGACCCAGTACTTC. This encodes CASSYGTGQETQYF.

The chain combines TRBV5-1 with TRBJ1-1; possible D gene TRBD1, 5 bases. Trimming took 7 bases from V and 0 from J, leaving 19 bases between them. From germline, CDR1 is SGHRS and CDR2 YFSETQ. The CDR3 contains 16 residues. In DNA form, the CDR3 reads TGCGCCAGCGAGCTTGGGACCCCCCCCCTGAACACTGAAGCTTTCTTT. Amino acid sequence: CASELGTPPLNTEAFF.

This chain links TRBV12-5 with TRBJ2-3; a weak D match, TRBD1 (5 bases). V dropped 0 bases and J dropped 3 bases, with 10 bases sitting between them. CDR3 size: 15 residues. From germline, CDR1 is LGHNT and CDR2 FRNRAP. CDR3 bases: TGTGCTAGTGGTTTGGTACTGGGGCCAACAGATACGCAGTATTTT. Its translation is CASGLVLGPTDTQYF.

A remark on this clone: This is likely an artifact of a read error, given a far larger clone one base away. The chain employs TRBV7-2 and TRBJ2-1; D not certain. The germline V gene encodes CDR1 SGHTA and CDR2 FQGNSA. The CDR3 length is 12 residues. The germline V and J ends were trimmed by 1 base and 5 bases, with 3 bases remaining between them. DNA for the CDR3: TGTGCCAGCAGCTTAGGTAACAATGAGCAGTTCTTC. Translating gives CASSLGNNEQFF.

V gene TRBV5-1 combines with J gene TRBJ2-7, with D tentatively TRBD1 or TRBD2 (5 bases each). Germline V lookup: CDR1 SGHRS, CDR2 YFSETQ. This CDR3 has 12 residues. Trimming shortened V by 6 bases and J by 4 bases, and 11 bases separated the two germline ends. The CDR3: CASTDGGYEQYF. CDR3 in DNA: TGCGCCAGCACGGATGGGGGTTACGAGCAGTACTTC.

The rearrangement uses TRBV18 and TRBJ2-7; D possibly corresponds to TRBD2 (5 bases). Germline V CDR1 and CDR2: KGHSH, LQKENI. This CDR3 comprises 13 residues. The germline V and J ends were trimmed by 1 base and 6 bases, with 10 bases remaining between them. The CDR3 sequence: CASSPLSSSEQYF. The DNA of the CDR3 is TGTGCCAGCTCACCACTCTCTAGCTCCGAGCAGTACTTC.

DNA for the CDR3: TGTGCCATCAGTGAGTCGAGGGGAAGAGAGACCCAGTACTTC. Protein: CAISESRGRETQYF. J is TRBJ2-5 and V is TRBV10-3; D may match TRBD1 or TRBD2 (5 bases each). The CDR3 length is 14 residues. Germline V gene sequence: CDR1 ENHRY, CDR2 SYGVKD. Trimming left V 0 bases short and J 4 bases short, with 9 bases between.

The chain has TRBV7-9 and TRBJ1-5; tentatively, D is TRBD1 (5 bases). The CDR3 spans 13 residues. Germline V gene data show CDR1 as SEHNR and CDR2 as FQNEAQ (reference sequence). V lost 6 bases and J 5 bases, leaving 11 bases between the germline ends. The CDR3 reads CASRGRIDQPQHF. CDR3 DNA sequence: TGTGCCAGCAGGGGACGGATAGATCAGCCCCAGCATTTT. The full variable domain, its missing parts supplied by reference TRBV7-9 and TRBJ1-5, is DTGVSQNPRHKITKRGQNVTFRCDPISEHNRLYWYRQTLGQGPEFLTYFQNEAQLEKSRLLSDRFSAERPKGSFSTLEIQRTEQGDSAMYLCASRGRIDQPQHFGDGTRLSIL.

The J gene is TRBJ1-3, the V gene TRBV5-6; TRBD1 aligns across 10 bases. With V trimmed by 4 bases and J by 5 bases, 15 bases remained unmatched. Germline V gene lookup returns CDR1 SGHDT and CDR2 YYEEEE. The CDR3 length is 18 residues. The CDR3 spells CASSDTAAGTGVRNTIYF. CDR3 bases: TGTGCCAGCAGCGATACAGCAGCCGGGACAGGGGTTAGAAACACCATATATTTT.

The DNA of the CDR3 is TGCAGCGCCGAACGGGGGGACACTGAAGCTTTCTTT. It translates to CSAERGDTEAFF. This sequence joins TRBV29-1 and TRBJ1-1; D may be TRBD1 (5 bases). This CDR3 spans 12 amino acids. V lost 7 bases, J lost 3 bases, and 12 bases lay in between. Per the germline V gene, CDR1 is SQVTM and CDR2 is ANQGSEA.

This clone was recorded only once. The chain recombines TRBV18 with TRBJ1-5, with 10 bases identical to TRBD1. Trimming took 3 bases from V and 8 from J; bases not matched to a gene: 4. CDR1 KGHSH and CDR2 LQKENI come from the germline V gene. The CDR3 covers 14 residues. The CDR3 loop reads CASSPTGGPEPQHF. The DNA for the CDR3 is TGTGCCAGCTCACCGACAGGGGGCCCGGAGCCCCAGCATTTT.

This clone was seen a handful of times. The chain employs TRBV5-1 and TRBJ2-1, with 7 bases fitting TRBD1. The CDR3 sequence is 15 residues long. Germline V gene data show CDR1 as SGHRS and CDR2 as YFSETQ. V gave up 0 bases and J gave up 1 base; unmatched junction bases: 1. The CDR3 bases are TGCGCCAGCAGCTTGGAGGGGGCGTCCTACAATGAGCAGTTCTTC. Translation gives CASSLEGASYNEQFF.

V is TRBV7-9 and J is TRBJ1-2; 8 bases align to TRBD1. The CDR3 consists of 14 residues. Germline V CDR1 and CDR2: SEHNR, FQNEAQ (reference sequence). After removal of 3 bases from V and 4 bases from J, the junction contained 4 bases not matched to a gene. CDR3 DNA sequence: TGTGCCAGCAGCTTTCCTGACAGGGGCTATGGCTACACCTTC. This encodes CASSFPDRGYGYTF.

The V call is TRBV11-2, the J call TRBJ2-7; TRBD2 matches at 7 bases. Germline V gene sequence: CDR1 SGHAT, CDR2 FQNNGV. V dropped 1 base and J dropped 0; count of bases not matched to a gene: 9. The CDR3 has 17 residues. CDR3 DNA sequence: TGTGCCAGCAGCTTAGTCCTTGGACTAGGGATCTCCTACGAGCAGTACTTC. It specifies CASSLVLGLGISYEQYF.

A few counts support this clone. The V call is TRBV28, the J call TRBJ1-5, with 7 bases identical to TRBD1. Germline lookup yields CDR1 MDHEN and CDR2 SYDVKM. J gave up 2 bases and V 6 bases, and 7 bases lay outside the gene matches. The CDR3 is made up of 15 amino acids. The CDR3 loop is CASSRQGGGNQPQHF. For the CDR3, the DNA is TGTGCCAGCAGCCGACAGGGCGGGGGCAATCAGCCCCAGCATTTT.

The chain has TRBV19 and TRBJ1-2; maybe TRBD1 (5 bases). V lost 3 bases to trimming and J lost 7 bases, with 12 bases between them. The CDR3 is 13 amino acids. Looked up from germline, CDR1 is LNHDA and CDR2 is SQIVND (reference sequence). For the CDR3, the DNA is TGTGCCAGTAGTATCGGGCAGGGCGGTGGCTACACCTTC. Protein: CASSIGQGGGYTF.

Only one count was recorded for this clone. This chain connects TRBV19 to TRBJ1-1; maybe TRBD1 (5 bases). This CDR3 has 13 amino acids. V was cut by 7 bases and J by 4 bases, with 13 bases left in between. The germline V gene has CDR1 LNHDA and CDR2 SQIVND (reference sequence). CDR3 loop: CASKDSAFTEAFF. The CDR3 bases are TGTGCCAGTAAAGACAGCGCTTTCACTGAAGCTTTCTTT. The whole variable domain, filled in from reference TRBV19 and TRBJ1-1, reads DGGITQSPKYLFRKEGQNVTLSCEQNLNHDAMYWYRQDPGQGLRLIYYSQIVNDFQKGDIAEGYSVSREKKESFPLTVTSAQKNPTAFYLCASKDSAFTEAFFGQGTRLTVV.

Judged by abundance, this clone is medium-sized. The rearrangement joins TRBV5-1 to TRBJ2-7; 8 bases are a match to TRBD1. CDR3 size: 12 residues. The V segment lost 5 bases and the J segment 6 bases; nucleotides outside the gene matches: 4. Germline CDR1 reads SGHRS; CDR2 reads YFSETQ. CDR3: CASSTQGAEQYF. The CDR3 nucleotides read TGCGCCAGCAGTACCCAGGGGGCCGAGCAGTACTTC.

This chain links TRBV7-9 with TRBJ2-1; 12 bases line up with TRBD2. Trimming at V came to 4 bases and at J to 2 bases, leaving 9 bases not matched to a gene. CDR3 size: 18 residues. The germline V gene has CDR1 SEHNR and CDR2 FQNEAQ (reference sequence). The CDR3 DNA reads as TGTGCCAGCAGCTCCCTGCTAGCGGGGGGGCGGACCTACAATGAGCAGTTCTTC. This encodes CASSSLLAGGRTYNEQFF.

The V call is TRBV7-6, the J call TRBJ2-3; 8 bases align to TRBD2. The germline V gene encodes CDR1 SGHVS and CDR2 FNYEAQ. The length of the CDR3 is 14 residues. Trimming at V came to 10 bases and at J to 1 base, leaving 7 bases not matched to a gene. The CDR3 reads CAIGGLVGTDTQYF. In DNA form, the CDR3 reads TGTGCCATCGGGGGACTAGTTGGCACAGATACGCAGTATTTT. Variable domain in full (rest from reference TRBV7-6 and TRBJ2-3): GAGVSQSPRYKVTKRGQDVALRCDPISGHVSLYWYRQALGQGPEFLTYFNYEAQQDKSGLPNDRFSAERPEGSISTLTIQRTEQRDSAMYRCAIGGLVGTDTQYFGPGTRLTVL.

This chain uses TRBV30 with TRBJ1-2; D not certain. Trimming cost V 0 bases and J 0 bases, with 5 bases left between them. The CDR3 is 13 amino acids. Germline V gene lookup returns CDR1 GTSNPN and CDR2 SVGIG (reference sequence). The CDR3 protein is CAWSVEANYGYTF. The CDR3 DNA is TGTGCCTGGAGTGTAGAAGCTAACTATGGCTACACCTTC.

CDR3 nucleotides: TGTGCCAGCAGTGAACCAGCGGAGACCCAGTACTTC. Translation gives CASSEPAETQYF. This chain connects TRBV6-1 to TRBJ2-5; D remains unclear. The CDR3 extends over 12 amino acids. V lost 2 bases and J 5 bases, leaving 6 bases between the germline ends. Germline V gives CDR1 MNHNS, CDR2 SASEGT.